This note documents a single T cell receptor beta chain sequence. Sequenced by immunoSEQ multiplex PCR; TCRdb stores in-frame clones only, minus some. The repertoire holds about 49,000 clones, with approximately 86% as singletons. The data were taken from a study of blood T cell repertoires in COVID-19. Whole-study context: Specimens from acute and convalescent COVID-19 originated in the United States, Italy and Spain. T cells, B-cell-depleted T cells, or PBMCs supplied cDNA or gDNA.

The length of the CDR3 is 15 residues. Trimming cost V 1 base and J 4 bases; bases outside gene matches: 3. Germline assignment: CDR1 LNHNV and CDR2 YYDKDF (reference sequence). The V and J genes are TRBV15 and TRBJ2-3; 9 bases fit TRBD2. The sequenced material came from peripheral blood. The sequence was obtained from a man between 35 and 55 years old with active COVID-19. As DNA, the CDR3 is TGTGCCACCAGCAGAGTTAGCGGGAGCGCAGATACGCAGTATTTT. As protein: CATSRVSGSADTQYF.